One sample yielded the 8 T cell receptor beta chains listed below, sequenced in a study of PD-L1 blockade in urothelial cancer. Sequenced by immunoSEQ multiplex PCR; TCRdb stores in-frame clones only, minus some. The profile covers 45,000 to 60,000 clones, with roughly four fifths appearing a single time and roughly 1.7% taken by the ten largest. Time point defined: pretreatment peripheral blood. The sample in question was PBMCs, obtained around atezolizumab (anti-PD-L1) treatment. The receptors come from a man aged 50 or older with urothelial cancer.

The genes are TRBV7-2 and TRBJ1-1; D not certain. Germline V gives CDR1 SGHTA, CDR2 FQGNSA. This CDR3 has 13 amino acids. Trimming cost V 4 bases and J 1 base, with 7 bases left between them. DNA of the CDR3: TGTGCCAGCAGCTATCAGAAGAACACTGAAGCTTTCTTT. This encodes CASSYQKNTEAFF.

This clone was found a few times. The V and J genes are TRBV9 and TRBJ1-3; D possibly corresponds to TRBD1 (6 bases). CDR1 and CDR2 (germline): SGDLS, YYNGEE. The CDR3 extends over 15 amino acids. V was cut by 3 bases and J by 6 bases, with 16 bases left in between. CDR3 sequence reads: CASSGPQTGVNTIYF. In DNA, the CDR3 is TGTGCCAGCAGCGGACCACAGACAGGAGTAAACACCATATATTTT.

CDR3 sequence reads: CASIGSGQGIFGYTF. DNA for the CDR3: TGTGCCAGCATTGGTTCAGGACAGGGGATTTTTGGCTACACCTTC. The chain joins TRBV28 to TRBJ1-2, with 9 bases that match TRBD1. This CDR3 region has 15 residues. J lost 7 bases, V lost 7 bases, and 13 bases had no gene match. CDR1 and CDR2 (germline): MDHEN, SYDVKM.

The chain links TRBV28 to TRBJ1-4; no firm D call. Germline V gene lookup returns CDR1 MDHEN and CDR2 SYDVKM. The germline V and J ends were trimmed by 5 bases and 0 bases, with 10 bases remaining between them. The length of the CDR3 is 15 residues. Here the CDR3 DNA reads TGTGCCAGCAGTAACCAGATTGCAACTAATGAAAAACTGTTTTTT. Encoded protein: CASSNQIATNEKLFF.

This clone was seen a single time. J is TRBJ2-7 and V is TRBV2; maybe TRBD1 (6 bases). Germline CDR1 and CDR2: SNHLY and FYNNEI. Trimming took off 5 bases at V and 10 bases at J, with 12 bases between the two ends. The CDR3 has 11 residues. This chain's CDR3 is CASSTRTVQYF. CDR3 in DNA: TGTGCCAGCAGTACAAGGACAGTCCAGTACTTC.

This clone showed up just once. The chain employs TRBV19 and TRBJ2-3; D may be TRBD2 (6 bases). CDR3 length: 16 residues. Germline values: CDR1 LNHDA, CDR2 SQIVND (reference sequence). Trimming shortened V by 3 bases and J by 7 bases, and 20 bases separated the two germline ends. CDR3 in DNA: TGTGCCAGTAGTATCGGGGGACTCCCTAGGTTGAATACGCAGTATTTT. As protein: CASSIGGLPRLNTQYF.

J is TRBJ1-1 and V is TRBV28, with D unclear. Trimming removed 6 bases at V and 5 bases at J, with 16 bases between. This CDR3 is built from 14 residues. Germline CDR1 reads MDHEN; CDR2 reads SYDVKM. CDR3 in DNA: TGTGCCAGCAGCACGCCCGCGAGAGCAACTGAAGCTTTCTTT. It encodes CASSTPARATEAFF.

The chain employs TRBV4-1 and TRBJ2-1; D is perhaps TRBD2 (6 bases). The CDR3 is 15 amino acids. Germline V gives CDR1 MGHRA, CDR2 YSYEKL. V lost 0 bases, J lost 8 bases, and 14 bases lay in between. CDR3 amino acids: CASSQEDRESYEQFF. CDR3 DNA: TGCGCCAGCAGCCAAGAGGACCGGGAGAGCTATGAGCAGTTCTTC.